Listed here are 6 T cell receptor beta chains from one sample, sequenced in a study of blood T cell repertoires in COVID-19. The method was immunoSEQ multiplex PCR; TCRdb's version includes in-frame clones alone and lacks a portion of them. The data contain under 300,000 clones, roughly 83% of them seen just once; the ten biggest clones take up roughly 1.5%. The sequencing sample was made of peripheral blood. The receptors were gathered from a human donor with COVID-19, enrolled during active disease. The donor label of this sample is uncertain.

The CDR3 coding sequence is TGTGCCAGCAGCTTGGGATTTGGTAGCGGGCGGACCTACAATGAGCAGTTCTTC. Translation gives CASSLGFGSGRTYNEQFF. The rearrangement links TRBV5-4 to TRBJ2-1; 7 nucleotides line up with TRBD2. Germline V lookup: CDR1 SGHNT, CDR2 YYREEE (reference sequence). With V trimmed by 0 bases and J by 2 bases, 11 bases remained unmatched. The CDR3 is 18 residues long.

The sample holds one count of this clone. V gene TRBV27 combines with J gene TRBJ2-1; unclear D gene. Deletions cut 2 bases from V and 3 bases from J, with 23 bases between. This CDR3 region has 19 residues. Germline assignment: CDR1 MNHEY and CDR2 SMNVEV (reference sequence). CDR3 nucleotide sequence: TGTGCCAGCAGTTTAGAATTTGACTTGACCGGCAGACGCTACAATGAGCAGTTCTTC. This gives the protein CASSLEFDLTGRRYNEQFF.

V usage is TRBV6-5 and J usage is TRBJ1-1, with 10 nucleotides matching TRBD1. There are 14 residues in the CDR3. V was pared by 6 bases and J by 2 bases, with 3 bases of the junction left unmatched. Germline CDR1 is MNHEY and CDR2 is SVGAGI. The CDR3 loop is CASSPTGGNTEAFF. CDR3 bases: TGTGCCAGCAGCCCGACAGGGGGCAACACTGAAGCTTTCTTT.

CDR3 residues: CSASAGTGGYGYTF. The CDR3 nucleotides read TGCAGTGCTAGTGCTGGGACAGGGGGTTATGGCTACACCTTC. The V call is TRBV20-1, the J call TRBJ1-2; 11 bases align to TRBD1. The V segment lost 3 bases and the J segment 5 bases; nucleotides outside the gene matches: 5. The CDR3 runs 14 residues. Germline loops: CDR1 DFQATT, CDR2 SNEGSKA (reference sequence).

This chain uses TRBV5-6 with TRBJ1-3, with D hard to call. Trimming removed 3 bases from V and 2 bases from J, with 9 bases in between. This CDR3 spans 14 amino acids. Germline V gene lookup returns CDR1 SGHDT and CDR2 YYEEEE. The CDR3 region has the DNA TGTGCCAGCAGCTGGAACAGCCCTGGAAACACCATATATTTT. This sequence encodes CASSWNSPGNTIYF.

The V and J genes are TRBV7-3 and TRBJ1-6, with TRBD1 identical over 9 bases. The CDR3 is 16 amino acids. The germline V gene has CDR1 SGHTA and CDR2 FQGTGA. V lost 5 bases to trimming and J lost 3 bases; unmatched junction nucleotides: 5. CDR3 DNA: TGTGCCAGCAGCCCACAGGGGGCTGACTATAATTCACCCCTCCACTTT. Translation: CASSPQGADYNSPLHF.